A single sample gave rise to the 5 T cell receptor beta chains below, sequenced in a study of Ad26.COV2.S vaccination and SARS-CoV-2 variants. Produced via immunoSEQ multiplex PCR; TCRdb's table is partial and in-frame only. Of 400,000 to 450,000 clones listed, approximately 92% were seen once; the top ten hold 10% to 15%. Treatment denoted: roughly 18 received Ad26.COV2.S at low or high dose, single or two shots; roughly five received placebo; per-sample allocation not given. Collection of the samples took place on day 63 after the first injection of vaccine or placebo. Sequences were derived from peripheral blood, sampled in a trial of Ad26.COV2.S vaccine versus placebo. These receptors were taken from a person aged 18-60 years who received the Ad26.COV2.S COVID-19 vaccine or a placebo.

This clone came up once. V and J are TRBV18 and TRBJ1-2; 9 nucleotides agree with TRBD1. Germline lookup yields CDR1 KGHSH and CDR2 LQKENI. V shed 5 bases and J 3 bases; nucleotides not matched to a gene: 7. The CDR3 sequence is 15 residues long. The CDR3 DNA reads as TGTGCCAGCTCAATCCCGGGACAGGGCGACTATGGCTACACCTTC. Translating gives CASSIPGQGDYGYTF. The full variable domain, with the rest looked up from reference TRBV18 and TRBJ1-2, is NAGVMQNPRHLVRRRGQEARLRCSPMKGHSHVYWYRQLPEEGLKFMVYLQKENIIDESGMPKERFSAEFPKEGPSILRIQQVVRGDSAAYFCASSIPGQGDYGYTFGSGTRLTVV.

CDR3 bases: TGTGCCAGTAGTATAGCCGCCGGGGGGAACACTGAAGCTTTCTTT. Encoded protein: CASSIAAGGNTEAFF. The gene calls are TRBV19 and TRBJ1-1, with D perhaps matching TRBD1 (5 bases). CDR1 LNHDA and CDR2 SQIVND come from the germline V gene (reference sequence). Trimming pared 1 base from V and 1 base from J, leaving 10 bases between. The CDR3 runs 15 residues.

The chain is built from TRBV6-2 or TRBV6-3 and TRBJ1-1, with TRBD1 matching 8 bases. This CDR3 has 16 amino acids. V lost 5 bases to trimming and J lost 1 base; unmatched junction nucleotides: 9. CDR1 is MNHEY, CDR2 SVGEGT, per germline. CDR3 coding DNA: TGTGCCAGCAGTACCATGATCGGACAGGGGAACACTGAAGCTTTCTTT. This sequence encodes CASSTMIGQGNTEAFF.

This chain links TRBV27 with TRBJ2-1; maybe TRBD2 (5 bases). This CDR3 is built from 14 residues. Germline values: CDR1 MNHEY, CDR2 SMNVEV (reference sequence). The V end lost 3 bases, the J end lost 4 bases, and 10 bases lay between the germline ends. DNA of the CDR3: TGTGCCAGCAGTTTCCACGGGAAGTACAATGAGCAGTTCTTC. As protein: CASSFHGKYNEQFF.

This chain joins TRBV7-8 and TRBJ1-5; 7 bases line up with TRBD1. Germline V gene sequence: CDR1 SGHVS, CDR2 FQNEAQ. The length of the CDR3 is 19 residues. Trimming at V came to 5 bases and at J to 3 bases, leaving 19 bases not matched to a gene. CDR3 sequence (DNA): TGTGCCAGCAGCCCTCAGCAGCTGTCCAGGGGGAATTTCAATCAGCCCCAGCATTTT. Protein product: CASSPQQLSRGNFNQPQHF.